The 29 T cell receptor beta chains reported below all come from one sample, sequenced in a study of human T cells and chemical hapten exposure. MiXCR, run by TCRdb on the RACE reads, gives a single entry per CDR3 protein. Of about 120,000 distinct CDR3 sequences listed, roughly an eighth were seen once; the top ten hold around 0.99%. The time point was: patch test 1, 2 weeks after DPC sensitization. Treatment meaning: therapeutic diphenylcyclopropenone sensitization with weekly scalp DPC. The sequencing here drew on whole blood, taken in connection with sensitization to the hapten diphenylcyclopropenone (DPC). The receptor source for this set is a man aged 18 to 29 with alopecia areata. Some clones in this sample may be carry-over from other donors' samples.

A few counts support this clonotype. CDR3 bases: TGTGCCAGCAGCCCGTCCCATAGCGGGGGGACTCGGGAGACCCAGTACTTC. It codes for CASSPSHSGGTRETQYF. This rearrangement joins TRBV3-1 to TRBJ2-5; the match to TRBD2 covers 10 bases. The trim removed 4 bases at V and 5 bases at J, leaving 13 bases unmatched. Germline CDR1 LGHDT, CDR2 YNNKEL (reference sequence). The length of the CDR3 is 17 residues.

This clonotype has only a few counts. The V gene is TRBV6-4, the J gene TRBJ1-2, with D possibly TRBD1 on 6 matching bases. Per germline, CDR1 MRHNA and CDR2 SNTAGT. With 0 bases removed from V and 8 bases from J, the gap between germline ends came to 19 bases. This CDR3 contains 16 residues. The CDR3 reads CASSDSITTGRGGYTF. CDR3 nucleotides: TGTGCCAGCAGTGACTCGATAACCACAGGGAGAGGGGGCTACACCTTC.

The sample holds a few counts of this clonotype. J is TRBJ2-1 and V is TRBV29-1; the D gene is possibly TRBD2 (5 bases). The germline gives CDR1 SQVTM, CDR2 ANQGSEA. This CDR3 is built from 13 residues. Trimming left V 7 bases short and J 9 bases short, with 19 bases between. CDR3 DNA sequence: TGCAGCGGAGAACCTAGTCCGGGAAGTGAGCAGTTCTTC. Encoded protein: CSGEPSPGSEQFF.

This clonotype has more than one count but fewer than ten. V is TRBV20-1 and J is TRBJ2-7; maybe TRBD1 (5 bases). This CDR3 is built from 13 residues. The germline V gene has CDR1 DFQATT and CDR2 SNEGSKA (reference sequence). V was shortened by 3 bases and J by 1 base, with 10 bases between the two germline ends. The CDR3 spells CSARDQGSYEQYV. Here the CDR3 DNA reads TGCAGTGCTAGGGACCAGGGTTCCTACGAGCAGTACGTC.

This clonotype came up a few times. The genes are TRBV24-1 and TRBJ2-7; D gene uncertain. CDR1 and CDR2 from the germline V gene are KGHDR and SFDVKD. The length of the CDR3 is 12 residues. V was clipped by 3 bases and J by 6 bases, with 8 bases between them. In nucleotides, the CDR3 is TGTGCCACCAGTGATGGGGTGGGCGAGCAGTACTTC. Protein: CATSDGVGEQYF.

This clonotype was seen more than once but under ten times. V and J are TRBV5-1 and TRBJ1-1; no definite D call. The germline CDR1 and CDR2 sequences are SGHRS and YFSETQ. Trimming removed 0 bases at V and 3 bases at J, with 9 bases between. The CDR3 length is 14 residues. CDR3 region: CASSLAAGDTEAFF. In DNA, the CDR3 is TGCGCCAGCAGCTTGGCAGCCGGCGACACTGAAGCTTTCTTT.

This clonotype was counted a few times. The V gene is TRBV7-2, the J gene TRBJ2-2; 7 bases are a match to TRBD1. The CDR3 consists of 15 residues. Germline-derived CDR1 and CDR2 are SGHTA and FQGNSA. After removal of 2 bases from V and 3 bases from J, the junction contained 3 bases not matched to a gene. CDR3 sequence (DNA): TGTGCCAGCAGCTTACACAGGGGAGACACCGGGGAGCTGTTTTTT. Protein: CASSLHRGDTGELFF.

The chain couples TRBV6-2 or TRBV6-3 to TRBJ2-7; tentatively, D is TRBD2 (5 bases). This CDR3 is 14 amino acids long. Germline assignment: CDR1 MNHEY and CDR2 SVGEGT. V gave up 7 bases and J gave up 0 bases, with 13 bases separating them. Written as DNA, the CDR3 is TGTGCCAGCAACTGGCCGGGAAGCTCCTACGAGCAGTACTTC. Residues: CASNWPGSSYEQYF.

This clonotype was detected many times. The chain has TRBV29-1 and TRBJ2-1, with 7 positions matching TRBD2. The CDR3 is 14 amino acids. Trimming removed 4 bases from V and 1 base from J; junction bases left unmatched: 4. The germline CDR1 and CDR2 sequences are SQVTM and ANQGSEA. The CDR3, as DNA: TGCAGCGTTGTGGGTAGCGGGTCCTACAATGAGCAGTTCTTC. This encodes CSVVGSGSYNEQFF.

This clonotype was counted between two and nine times. V and J are TRBV7-9 and TRBJ2-6; 10 bases fit TRBD1. Germline loops: CDR1 SEHNR, CDR2 FQNEAQ (reference sequence). V trimming: 5 bases; J trimming: 2 bases; junction bases outside the gene matches: 0. The CDR3 has 15 residues. CDR3 nucleotides: TGTGCCAGCAGCGGGACAGGGGCTGGGGCCAACGTCCTGACTTTC. This encodes CASSGTGAGANVLTF.

This clonotype was found a few times. The chain is built from TRBV14 and TRBJ2-7; D unresolved. The CDR3 consists of 12 residues. Germline loops: CDR1 SGHDN, CDR2 FVKESK. Trimming removed 1 base from V and 4 bases from J, with 5 bases in between. CDR3 bases: TGTGCCAGCAGCCAAGCACATTACGAGCAGTACGTC. It yields the protein CASSQAHYEQYV.

The gene calls are TRBV28 and TRBJ1-5; D perhaps matches TRBD1 (6 bases). The CDR3 length is 15 residues. Germline CDR1 reads MDHEN; CDR2 reads SYDVKM. The V gene lost 3 bases and the J gene lost 2 bases, with 11 bases spanning the gap. CDR3 loop: CASSFRQVGNQPQHF. The CDR3 nucleotides are TGTGCCAGCAGTTTTAGACAGGTTGGCAATCAGCCCCAGCATTTT. Variable domain in full (rest from reference TRBV28 and TRBJ1-5): DVKVTQSSRYLVKRTGEKVFLECVQDMDHENMFWYRQDPGLGLRLIYFSYDVKMKEKGDIPEGYSVSREKKERFSLILESASTNQTSMYLCASSFRQVGNQPQHFGDGTRLSIL.

This clonotype was found a few times. V usage is TRBV7-6 and J usage is TRBJ2-7; unclear D gene. The CDR3 is 12 residues long. CDR1 and CDR2 (germline): SGHVS, FNYEAQ. Trimming took 1 base from V and 7 from J, leaving 8 bases between them. Here the CDR3 reads CASSLGVSEQYF. The CDR3 DNA follows: TGTGCCAGCAGCTTAGGAGTGAGTGAGCAGTACTTC.

The V and J genes are TRBV18 and TRBJ2-1; D might be TRBD1 (7 bases). The germline V and J ends were trimmed by 3 bases and 14 bases, with 17 bases remaining between them. The CDR3 contains 13 residues. Germline V lookup: CDR1 KGHSH, CDR2 LQKENI. The CDR3 DNA reads as TGTGCCAGCTCACCGACAGGGCCCGGGGAGGAGTTCTTC. This codes for CASSPTGPGEEFF.

The V and J genes are TRBV27 and TRBJ2-3, with TRBD2 matching over 8 bases. This CDR3 region has 16 residues. The junction had 8 bases not matched to a gene; V was cut back by 1 base and J by 5 bases. The germline CDR1 and CDR2 sequences are MNHEY and SMNVEV (reference sequence). The CDR3 protein is CASSLFGEAGVDTQYF. CDR3 coding DNA: TGTGCCAGCAGTTTATTCGGCGAAGCGGGGGTAGATACGCAGTATTTT.

The J gene is TRBJ2-3, the V gene TRBV9; the D is unclear. Deletions cut 2 bases from V and 3 bases from J, with 16 bases between. The CDR3 is made up of 16 amino acids. The germline V gene has CDR1 SGDLS and CDR2 YYNGEE. The DNA of the CDR3 is TGTGCCAGCAGCGTTTCCCAGCCGCGAATGACAGATACGCAGTATTTT. Its protein product is CASSVSQPRMTDTQYF.

The V call is TRBV3-1, the J call TRBJ1-1; D gene unclear. Germline values: CDR1 LGHDT, CDR2 YNNKEL (reference sequence). Trimming shortened V by 3 bases and J by 4 bases, and 18 bases separated the two germline ends. The CDR3 has 16 amino acids. As DNA, the CDR3 is TGTGCCAGCAGCCAGTCTCATCTGCGCCCCCTCACTGAAGCTTTCTTT. Translated, it gives CASSQSHLRPLTEAFF.

There are a few counts of this clonotype. The chain recombines TRBV7-8 with TRBJ2-5, with D perhaps TRBD1 (5 bases). The CDR3 length is 13 residues. Germline V gene data show CDR1 as SGHVS and CDR2 as FQNEAQ. Trimming cost V 3 bases and J 4 bases, with 9 bases left between them. The chain's CDR3 is CASSFQGRETQYF. The CDR3 DNA follows: TGTGCCAGCAGCTTCCAGGGCAGAGAGACCCAGTACTTC.

This clonotype was seen more than once but under ten times. The chain uses TRBV5-4 and TRBJ2-3; either TRBD1 or TRBD2 may fit D (6 bases each). Germline loops: CDR1 SGHNT, CDR2 YYREEE (reference sequence). The CDR3 has 16 amino acids. The V and J ends lost 0 bases and 0 bases respectively, with 11 bases between them. CDR3 DNA sequence: TGTGCCAGCAGCTTGGACGGGGGCTCTAGCACAGATACGCAGTATTTT. It yields the protein CASSLDGGSSTDTQYF.

Ten or more counts support this clonotype. The chain joins TRBV18 to TRBJ1-4; D is uncertain. CDR3 length: 15 amino acids. The germline gives CDR1 KGHSH, CDR2 LQKENI. The V and J ends lost 1 base and 2 bases respectively, with 8 bases between them. CDR3: CASSPQGSTNEKLFF. CDR3 sequence (DNA): TGTGCCAGCTCACCACAGGGTTCTACTAATGAAAAACTGTTTTTT.

This clonotype appeared a few times. CDR3 bases: TGTGCCAGCAGCACCTCCCCCATGGGAGCGGGAGAGGAGACCCAGTACTTC. This translates into CASSTSPMGAGEETQYF. The rearrangement links TRBV7-2 to TRBJ2-5; the match to TRBD2 covers 8 bases. Trimming cost V 5 bases and J 5 bases; bases outside gene matches: 16. The CDR3 sequence is 17 residues long. Germline CDR1 and CDR2: SGHTA and FQGNSA.

The rearrangement joins TRBV20-1 to TRBJ1-4, with D unresolved. V was trimmed by 1 base and J by 7 bases, leaving 7 bases between them. The CDR3 is 12 residues long. Germline CDR1 reads DFQATT; CDR2 reads SNEGSKA (reference sequence). The CDR3 sequence is CSARAPPEKLFF. The CDR3 nucleotides are TGCAGTGCTAGAGCTCCCCCTGAAAAACTGTTTTTT.

The V gene is TRBV5-1, the J gene TRBJ1-1; D is ambiguous. V lost 4 bases and J 2 bases, leaving 15 bases between the germline ends. From germline, CDR1 is SGHRS and CDR2 YFSETQ. The CDR3 contains 15 residues. CDR3 nucleotides: TGCGCCAGCAGCCGAGGTCAGGCCCCAAACACTGAAGCTTTCTTT. Its translation: CASSRGQAPNTEAFF.

This clonotype came up a few times. The chain has TRBV2 and TRBJ1-5; D uncertain. Germline V gene sequence: CDR1 SNHLY, CDR2 FYNNEI. The CDR3 runs to 13 residues. V was cut by 5 bases and J by 2 bases, with 7 bases left in between. DNA for the CDR3: TGTGCCAGCAGTCAAGAACGCAATCAGCCCCAGCATTTT. The encoded protein is CASSQERNQPQHF.

A few counts support this clonotype. This chain uses TRBV7-9 with TRBJ2-3; 8 bases fit TRBD2. This CDR3 is built from 15 residues. Germline CDR1 reads SEHNR; CDR2 reads FQNEAQ (reference sequence). The V and J ends lost 0 bases and 2 bases, in that order; junction bases with no gene match: 1. The CDR3 sequence: CASSLASGNTDTQYF. Here the CDR3 DNA reads TGTGCCAGCAGCTTAGCTAGCGGGAACACAGATACGCAGTATTTT.

The chain couples TRBV9 to TRBJ1-6, with TRBD1 matching over 9 bases. Germline CDR1 SGDLS, CDR2 YYNGEE. The CDR3 has 15 amino acids. Losses at the gene ends were 4 bases for V and 8 bases for J; bases not matched to a gene: 7. For the CDR3, the DNA is TGTGCCAGCAGCCAGGGTGGACAGGGGCATTCACCCCTCCACTTT. It yields the protein CASSQGGQGHSPLHF.

This clonotype showed up just a few times. The rearrangement links TRBV25-1 to TRBJ2-3; TRBD1 aligns across 9 bases. Trimming took 8 bases from V and 3 from J; bases not matched to a gene: 12. Germline assignment: CDR1 MGHDK and CDR2 SYGVNS. The CDR3 sequence is 16 residues long. The chain's CDR3 is CASAKGRQGVTDTQYF. The DNA for the CDR3 is TGTGCCAGCGCAAAGGGGAGACAGGGGGTAACAGATACGCAGTATTTT.

The J gene is TRBJ1-1, the V gene TRBV6-5; 9 bases are a match to TRBD1. The CDR3 length is 15 residues. Germline loops: CDR1 MNHEY, CDR2 SVGAGI. After removal of 3 bases from V and 4 bases from J, the junction contained 6 bases not matched to a gene. The CDR3 nucleotides are TGTGCCAGCAGTTATAACCCGGGACAGGGCACTGAAGCTTTCTTT. Protein sequence: CASSYNPGQGTEAFF.

This clonotype was recorded many times. The chain combines TRBV27 with TRBJ2-3; the D is unclear. Germline lookup yields CDR1 MNHEY and CDR2 SMNVEV (reference sequence). The CDR3 runs 14 residues. V was pared by 0 bases and J by 6 bases, with 10 bases between. CDR3 bases: TGTGCCAGCAGTTTATCACGGAGCCACGATACGCAGTATTTT. Its protein is CASSLSRSHDTQYF.